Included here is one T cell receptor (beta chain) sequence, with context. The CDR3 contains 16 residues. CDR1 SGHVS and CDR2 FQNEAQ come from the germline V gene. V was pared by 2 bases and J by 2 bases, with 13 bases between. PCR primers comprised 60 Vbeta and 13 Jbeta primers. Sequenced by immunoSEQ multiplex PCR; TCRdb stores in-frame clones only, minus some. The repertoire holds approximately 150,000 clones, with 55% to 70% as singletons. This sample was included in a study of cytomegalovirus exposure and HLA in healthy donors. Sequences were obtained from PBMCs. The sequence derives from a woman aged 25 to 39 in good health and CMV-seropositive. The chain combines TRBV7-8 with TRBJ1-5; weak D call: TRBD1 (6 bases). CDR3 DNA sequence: TGTGCCAGCAGCTTAACTTGGGGGCCTCGCAATCAGCCCCAGCATTTT. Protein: CASSLTWGPRNQPQHF.